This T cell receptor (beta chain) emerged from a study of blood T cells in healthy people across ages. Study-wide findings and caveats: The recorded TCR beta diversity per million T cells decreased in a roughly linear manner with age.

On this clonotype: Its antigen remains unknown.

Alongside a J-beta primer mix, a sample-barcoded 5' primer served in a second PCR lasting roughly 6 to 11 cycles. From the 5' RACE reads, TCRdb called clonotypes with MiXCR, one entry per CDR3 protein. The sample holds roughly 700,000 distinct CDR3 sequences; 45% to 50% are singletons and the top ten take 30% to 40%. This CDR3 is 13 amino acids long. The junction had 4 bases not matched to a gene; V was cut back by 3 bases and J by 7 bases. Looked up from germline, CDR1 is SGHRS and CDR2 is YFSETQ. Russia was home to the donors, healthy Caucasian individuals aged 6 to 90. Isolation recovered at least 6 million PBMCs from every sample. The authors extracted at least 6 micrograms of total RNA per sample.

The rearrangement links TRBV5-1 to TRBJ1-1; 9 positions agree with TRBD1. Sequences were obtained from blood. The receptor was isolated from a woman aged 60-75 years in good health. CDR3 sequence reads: CASSSGQGFEAFF. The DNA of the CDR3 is TGCGCCAGCAGCTCCGGACAGGGGTTTGAAGCTTTCTTT.